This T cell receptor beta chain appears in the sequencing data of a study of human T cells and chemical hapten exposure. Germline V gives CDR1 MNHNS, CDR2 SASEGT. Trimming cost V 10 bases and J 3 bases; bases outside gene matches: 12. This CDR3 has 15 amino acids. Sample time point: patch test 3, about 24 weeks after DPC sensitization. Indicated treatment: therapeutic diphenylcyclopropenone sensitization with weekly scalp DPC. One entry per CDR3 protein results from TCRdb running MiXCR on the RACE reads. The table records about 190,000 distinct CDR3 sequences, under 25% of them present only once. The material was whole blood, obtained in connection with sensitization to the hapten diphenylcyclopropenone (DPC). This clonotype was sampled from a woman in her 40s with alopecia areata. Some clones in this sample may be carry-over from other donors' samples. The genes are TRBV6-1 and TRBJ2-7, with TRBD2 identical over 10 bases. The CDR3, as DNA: TGTGCCACCTCGGATACTAGCGGGGTCCTCTACGAGCAGTACTTC. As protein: CATSDTSGVLYEQYF.